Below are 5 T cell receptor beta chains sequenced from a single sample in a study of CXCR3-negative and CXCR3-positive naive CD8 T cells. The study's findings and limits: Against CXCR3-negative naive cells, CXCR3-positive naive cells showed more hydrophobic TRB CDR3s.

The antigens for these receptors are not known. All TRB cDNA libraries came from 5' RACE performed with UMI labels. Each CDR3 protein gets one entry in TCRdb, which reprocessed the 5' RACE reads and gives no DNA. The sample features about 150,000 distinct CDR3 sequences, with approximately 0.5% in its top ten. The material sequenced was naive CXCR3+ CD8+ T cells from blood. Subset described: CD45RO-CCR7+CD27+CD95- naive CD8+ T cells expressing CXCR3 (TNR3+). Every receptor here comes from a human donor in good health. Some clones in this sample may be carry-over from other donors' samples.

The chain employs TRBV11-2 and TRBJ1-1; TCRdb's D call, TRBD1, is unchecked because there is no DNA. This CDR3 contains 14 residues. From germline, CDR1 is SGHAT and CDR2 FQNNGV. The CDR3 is CASSDRGMNTEAFF. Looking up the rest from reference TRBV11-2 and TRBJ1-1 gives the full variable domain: EAGVAQSPRYKIIEKRQSVAFWCNPISGHATLYWYQQILGQGPKLLIQFQNNGVVDDSQLPKDRFSAERLKGVDSTLKIQPAKLEDSAVYLCASSDRGMNTEAFFGQGTRLTVV.

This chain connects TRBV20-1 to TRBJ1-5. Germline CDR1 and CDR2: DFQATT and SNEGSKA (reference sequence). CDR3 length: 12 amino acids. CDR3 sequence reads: CSASRGGSPQHF.

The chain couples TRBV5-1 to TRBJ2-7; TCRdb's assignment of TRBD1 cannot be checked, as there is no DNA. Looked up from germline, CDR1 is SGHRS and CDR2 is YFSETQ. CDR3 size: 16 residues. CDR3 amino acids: CASSLLGQGAPYEQYF. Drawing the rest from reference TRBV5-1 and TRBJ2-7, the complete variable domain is KAGVTQTPRYLIKTRGQQVTLSCSPISGHRSVSWYQQTPGQGLQFLFEYFSETQRNKGNFPGRFSGRQFSNSRSEMNVSTLELGDSALYLCASSLLGQGAPYEQYFGPGTRLTVT.

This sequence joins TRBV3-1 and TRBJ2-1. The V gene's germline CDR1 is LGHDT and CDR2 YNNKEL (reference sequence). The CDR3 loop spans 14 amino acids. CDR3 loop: CASSQVSRNNEQFF.

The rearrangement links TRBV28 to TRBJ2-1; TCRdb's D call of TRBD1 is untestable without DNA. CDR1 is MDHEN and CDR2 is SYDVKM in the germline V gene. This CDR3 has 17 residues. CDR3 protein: CASSTNPGQRNYNEQFF.